The present T cell receptor beta chain was sequenced within a study of T cell responses to AZD1222 COVID-19 vaccine. General study findings and limits: Donors were mostly white British, more females; clonal diversity possibly underestimated. Regions 160-218 and 743-854 held dominance among vaccine-associated CD4 TCRs, which spanned spike.

The CDR3 is 13 residues long. Germline loops: CDR1 SGHDT, CDR2 YYEEEE. Trimming left V 1 base short and J 5 bases short, with 9 bases between. About this clone itself: Its antigen remains unknown.

Measured with immunoSEQ multiplex PCR; TCRdb has only the in-frame clones, and not every one. In the table there are around 120,000 clones, approximately 96% of which are singletons. The starting material was peripheral blood, obtained on day 0 of AZD1222 vaccination. The chain carries TRBV5-6 and TRBJ1-1; D may be TRBD1 (5 bases). This TCR came from an adult in good health. CDR3 amino acids: CASSLRQGTEAFF. CDR3 sequence (DNA): TGTGCCAGCAGCTTGAGGCAGGGAACTGAAGCTTTCTTT.